Only a few counts were recorded for the clone carrying this T cell receptor (beta chain). Per the study methods: Estimated nucleated cell counts came from reference gene primer amplification. Data came from immunoSEQ multiplex PCR; TCRdb stores just in-frame clones and leaves some out. V, J and clone size derive from that table, while D and trimming were established from the DNA sequence. This sample yields some 46,000 clones, of which roughly four fifths are seen a single time; about a quarter belongs to the top ten. This sample stems from a study of blood T cell repertoires in COVID-19. Study information: Both acute and convalescent COVID-19 samples were obtained from the United States, Italy and Spain. From T cells, B-cell-depleted T cells, or PBMCs came the material, which was cDNA or gDNA.

The sample consisted of peripheral blood. The TCR originated in a woman aged 55-75 years with acute or convalescent COVID-19.

In nucleotides, the CDR3 is TGCGCCACTCGTGGAGGGGCAGGTAATCAGCCCCAGCATTTT. Protein product: CATRGGAGNQPQHF. This chain uses TRBV10-2 with TRBJ1-5, with a weak D call TRBD1 (5 bases). The CDR3 has 14 residues. Trimming pared 10 bases from V and 4 bases from J, leaving 17 bases between. The germline gives CDR1 WSHSY, CDR2 SAAADI.